Shown below are 30 T cell receptor beta chains from a single sample sequenced in a study of blood T cell repertoires in COVID-19. Only in-frame clones appear in the TCRdb table, and some are missing; sequencing was by immunoSEQ multiplex PCR. The sample lists a few hundred thousand clones, around four fifths occurring once. Specimen: peripheral blood. The receptors shown here come from a man aged 60-69 years who had recovered from COVID-19.

The V gene is TRBV7-2, the J gene TRBJ1-5, with a weak D call TRBD1 (5 bases). CDR3 length equals 14 residues. V was clipped by 1 base and J by 2 bases, with 6 bases between them. Germline V gives CDR1 SGHTA, CDR2 FQGNSA. The CDR3 nucleotides read TGTGCCAGCAGCTTAGTAGGGGGCAATCAGCCCCAGCATTTT. This codes for CASSLVGGNQPQHF. Full variable domain (remainder filled in from reference TRBV7-2 and TRBJ1-5): GAGVSQSPSNKVTEKGKDVELRCDPISGHTALYWYRQSLGQGLEFLIYFQGNSAPDKSGLPSDRFSAERTGGSVSTLTIQRTQQEDSAVYLCASSLVGGNQPQHFGDGTRLSIL.

This rearrangement joins TRBV19 to TRBJ2-7; the D gene is possibly TRBD1 (7 bases). This CDR3 is 15 amino acids long. CDR1 LNHDA and CDR2 SQIVND come from the germline V gene (reference sequence). Trimming pared 2 bases from V and 4 bases from J, leaving 15 bases between. CDR3 sequence: CASSIPGGSGYEQYF. CDR3 sequence (DNA): TGTGCCAGTAGTATACCAGGGGGGTCCGGTTACGAGCAGTACTTC.

The chain couples TRBV6-4 to TRBJ2-3, with 10 bases lining up with TRBD2. The CDR3 loop spans 15 amino acids. CDR1 and CDR2 from the germline V gene are MRHNA and SNTAGT. V was pared by 4 bases and J by 1 base, with 2 bases of the junction left unmatched. The CDR3 region is CASSGSGGRTDTQYF. The DNA of the CDR3 is TGTGCCAGCAGTGGTAGCGGGGGGCGCACAGATACGCAGTATTTT.

This clone was seen only once. In DNA, the CDR3 is TGTGCCACCGAAGGACAGGGTAGCCGTCAGCCCCAGCATTTT. Translating it yields CATEGQGSRQPQHF. V gene TRBV28 combines with J gene TRBJ1-5, with 8 bases identical to TRBD1. The trim removed 10 bases at V and 6 bases at J, leaving 11 bases unmatched. The CDR3 spans 14 residues. In germline, CDR1 is MDHEN, CDR2 SYDVKM.

The chain couples TRBV3-1 (or the pseudogene TRBV3-2) to TRBJ1-2; D ambiguous. Trimming pared 1 base from V and 4 bases from J, leaving 10 bases between. The CDR3 is made up of 14 amino acids. The germline V gene encodes CDR1 LGHDT and CDR2 YNNKEL (reference sequence). The CDR3 DNA is TGTGCCAGCAGCCAAGGGAGCGGGGTCTATGGCTACACCTTC. Translating it yields CASSQGSGVYGYTF.

The chain combines TRBV7-9 with TRBJ2-7; D may be TRBD1 (6 bases). Per the germline V gene, CDR1 is SEHNR and CDR2 is FQNEAQ (reference sequence). The CDR3 length is 14 residues. The germline V and J ends were trimmed by 5 bases and 3 bases, with 14 bases remaining between them. The DNA of the CDR3 is TGTGCCAGCAGCCCGCCGGGACAAGACTACGAGCAGTACTTC. This gives the protein CASSPPGQDYEQYF.

In its sample, this clone was seen once. The V call is TRBV7-6, the J call TRBJ1-6; the D gene is possibly TRBD1 (6 bases). Trimming took off 1 base at V and 10 bases at J, with 14 bases between the two ends. Germline V gene data show CDR1 as SGHVS and CDR2 as FNYEAQ. This CDR3 contains 15 residues. The CDR3 protein is CASSLDGGLSSPLHF. For the CDR3, the DNA is TGTGCCAGCAGCTTAGACGGGGGGCTTAGCTCACCCCTCCACTTT.

This chain joins TRBV10-2 and TRBJ1-2; D is undetermined. The CDR3 totals 13 residues. CDR1 and CDR2 (germline): WSHSY, SAAADI. The germline V and J ends were trimmed by 4 bases and 0 bases, with 6 bases remaining between them. CDR3 loop: CASSGQSNYGYTF. The CDR3 DNA sequence: TGCGCCAGCAGTGGGCAGTCTAACTATGGCTACACCTTC.

For the CDR3, the DNA is TGTGCCAGCAGCTTGTGGCAGAGAAACACCATATATTTT. This sequence encodes CASSLWQRNTIYF. The chain carries TRBV5-6 and TRBJ1-3, with D unclear. CDR3 length equals 13 residues. V shed 1 base and J shed 5 bases, with 7 bases lying between them. Germline CDR1 SGHDT, CDR2 YYEEEE.

This clone has just a few counts. This chain links TRBV6-4 with TRBJ2-1; 11 bases map to TRBD2. The length of the CDR3 is 16 residues. With V trimmed by 6 bases and J by 3 bases, 7 bases remained unmatched. Germline V gives CDR1 MRHNA, CDR2 SNTAGT. The CDR3 DNA reads TGTGCCAGCAGCCCGACTAGCGGGAAAAACTACAATGAGCAGTTCTTC. This translates into CASSPTSGKNYNEQFF.

The chain combines TRBV7-9 with TRBJ2-3; D is undetermined. Germline V gene data show CDR1 as SEHNR and CDR2 as FQNEAQ (reference sequence). The ends were cut back, 5 bases at V and 1 base at J, with 13 bases in the middle. The CDR3 totals 15 residues. CDR3 region: CASSLDTFGTDTQYF. DNA of the CDR3: TGTGCCAGCAGCCTCGACACTTTCGGCACAGATACGCAGTATTTT.

The chain has TRBV28 and TRBJ2-7, with D perhaps matching TRBD2 (5 bases). The CDR3 has 13 residues. Trimming shortened V by 8 bases and J by 2 bases, and 13 bases separated the two germline ends. The germline CDR1 and CDR2 sequences are MDHEN and SYDVKM. The DNA for the CDR3 is TGTGCCAGCTACTCCGGACTGACCTACGAGCAGTACTTC. Its translation: CASYSGLTYEQYF.

This clone was recorded once. The chain joins TRBV2 to TRBJ1-5, with D possibly matching TRBD1 (5 bases). V was cut by 4 bases and J by 2 bases, with 12 bases left in between. Germline V gene lookup returns CDR1 SNHLY and CDR2 FYNNEI. The CDR3 has 15 residues. The CDR3 DNA follows: TGTGCCAGCAGTGTCTGGGGCCATGGCAATCAGCCCCAGCATTTT. This sequence encodes CASSVWGHGNQPQHF.

This chain uses TRBV7-9 with TRBJ1-4, with TRBD1 matching 7 bases. The CDR3 length is 14 residues. In germline, CDR1 is SEHNR, CDR2 FQNEAQ (reference sequence). V gave up 4 bases and J gave up 8 bases; unmatched junction bases: 7. The CDR3 DNA reads as TGTGCCAGCAGCTCAGGAGGGGGCCTAGAAAAACTGTTTTTT. Translation gives CASSSGGGLEKLFF.

The V and J genes are TRBV30 and TRBJ2-1; the match to TRBD1 covers 9 bases. This CDR3 is built from 19 residues. Unmatched junction bases numbered 17, after V lost 4 bases and J lost 1 base. Germline CDR1 is GTSNPN and CDR2 is SVGIG (reference sequence). CDR3 DNA sequence: TGTGCCTGGACCCGCCGGGGACAGGGCTATAGACGTTCCTACAATGAGCAGTTCTTC. Translating it yields CAWTRRGQGYRRSYNEQFF. The full variable domain, rest sourced from reference TRBV30 and TRBJ2-1, is SQTIHQWPATLVQPVGSPLSLECTVEGTSNPNLYWYRQAAGRGLQLLFYSVGIGQISSEVPQNLSASRPQDRQFILSSKKLLLSDSGFYLCAWTRRGQGYRRSYNEQFFGPGTRLTVL.

V and J are TRBV27 and TRBJ2-1, with 10 bases fitting TRBD2. Germline CDR1 is MNHEY and CDR2 is SMNVEV (reference sequence). Losses at the gene ends were 7 bases for V and 6 bases for J; bases not matched to a gene: 9. The length of the CDR3 is 15 residues. The CDR3 protein is CASTFSGGSPNEQFF. The CDR3 DNA reads as TGTGCCAGCACCTTTAGCGGGGGGTCCCCCAATGAGCAGTTCTTC.

This clone showed up just once. This chain joins TRBV5-4 and TRBJ2-2, with 8 bases fitting TRBD2. The CDR3 runs 16 residues. V lost 0 bases and J lost 4; bases outside the gene matches: 5. Germline V gene data show CDR1 as SGHNT and CDR2 as YYREEE (reference sequence). The CDR3 loop is CASSLGSGGLTGELFF. CDR3 DNA: TGTGCCAGCAGCTTGGGGTCGGGAGGGCTCACCGGGGAGCTGTTTTTT.

The chain employs TRBV7-8 and TRBJ2-3; TRBD2 is a possible D gene (6 bases). CDR1 is SGHVS, CDR2 FQNEAQ, per germline. CDR3 length: 14 residues. V was shortened by 3 bases and J by 4 bases, with 11 bases between the two germline ends. CDR3 protein: CASSFRTGADTQYF. For the CDR3, the DNA is TGTGCCAGCAGCTTCCGGACGGGGGCAGATACGCAGTATTTT.

In its sample, this clone was seen a few times. J is TRBJ2-7 and V is TRBV4-1; TRBD2 agrees at 12 bases. The CDR3 loop spans 16 amino acids. V lost 1 base, J lost 3 bases, and 4 bases stayed unmatched. Per the germline V gene, CDR1 is MGHRA and CDR2 is YSYEKL. The CDR3 DNA follows: TGCGCCAGCAGCCAAGGACTAGCGGGGGCATACTACGAGCAGTACTTC. It yields the protein CASSQGLAGAYYEQYF.

The chain combines TRBV6-6 with TRBJ2-2; 7 bases are shared with TRBD1. V was clipped by 5 bases and J by 0 bases; unmatched bases: 3. Germline CDR1 reads MNHNY; CDR2 reads SVGAGI (reference sequence). The CDR3 is made up of 15 amino acids. This chain's CDR3 is CASSGTDANTGELFF. The CDR3 bases are TGTGCCAGCAGTGGGACAGACGCGAACACCGGGGAGCTGTTTTTT.

The chain couples TRBV2 to TRBJ1-1; possible D gene TRBD1, 6 bases. There are 15 residues in the CDR3. Germline CDR1 and CDR2: SNHLY and FYNNEI. The ends were cut back, 3 bases at V and 1 base at J, with 12 bases in the middle. The CDR3 DNA is TGTGCCAGCAGTGAGACTGCAGGGGCGAACACTGAAGCTTTCTTT. Translating gives CASSETAGANTEAFF.

The CDR3 bases are TGTGCCAGCAGTTTCGGACTGTGGTCGAGCTCTGGAAACACCATATATTTT. Its translation is CASSFGLWSSSGNTIYF. The chain combines TRBV28 with TRBJ1-3; D gene ambiguous. The germline V gene has CDR1 MDHEN and CDR2 SYDVKM. This CDR3 contains 17 residues. V lost 3 bases to trimming and J lost 0 bases, with 15 bases between them. The entire variable domain, with the rest obtained from reference TRBV28 and TRBJ1-3, is as follows: DVKVTQSSRYLVKRTGEKVFLECVQDMDHENMFWYRQDPGLGLRLIYFSYDVKMKEKGDIPEGYSVSREKKERFSLILESASTNQTSMYLCASSFGLWSSSGNTIYFGEGSWLTVV.

The chain recombines TRBV28 with TRBJ2-1; 7 positions match TRBD2. The CDR3 runs to 15 residues. CDR1 is MDHEN and CDR2 is SYDVKM in the germline V gene. Trimming took 2 bases from V and 5 from J; bases not matched to a gene: 6. CDR3 amino acids: CASSLGGGAHNEQFF. CDR3 sequence (DNA): TGTGCCAGCAGTTTAGGCGGGGGAGCTCACAATGAGCAGTTCTTC. Full variable domain (outside the CDR3, taken from reference TRBV28 and TRBJ2-1): DVKVTQSSRYLVKRTGEKVFLECVQDMDHENMFWYRQDPGLGLRLIYFSYDVKMKEKGDIPEGYSVSREKKERFSLILESASTNQTSMYLCASSLGGGAHNEQFFGPGTRLTVL.

This clone was seen more than once but under ten times. The J gene is TRBJ1-2, the V gene TRBV2, with D maybe TRBD1 (5 bases). V was cut by 6 bases and J by 2 bases, with 13 bases left in between. The CDR3 consists of 14 residues. Germline CDR1 and CDR2: SNHLY and FYNNEI. The CDR3 coding sequence is TGTGCCAGCAGAAGGGGTTTCCGGAACTATGGCTACACCTTC. Its translation is CASRRGFRNYGYTF. The variable domain in full, completed from reference TRBV2 and TRBJ1-2, reads EPEVTQTPSHQVTQMGQEVILRCVPISNHLYFYWYRQILGQKVEFLVSFYNNEISEKSEIFDDQFSVERPDGSNFTLKIRSTKLEDSAMYFCASRRGFRNYGYTFGSGTRLTVV.

The chain employs TRBV10-3 and TRBJ1-1, with 11 bases fitting TRBD1. The V and J ends lost 3 bases and 4 bases, in that order; junction bases with no gene match: 7. The V gene's germline CDR1 is ENHRY and CDR2 SYGVKD. The CDR3 loop spans 16 amino acids. The CDR3 sequence is CAISDPRDRGGTEAFF. DNA for the CDR3: TGTGCCATCAGTGACCCTAGGGACAGGGGGGGCACTGAAGCTTTCTTT.

The chain couples TRBV7-9 to TRBJ2-7; TRBD1 aligns across 9 bases. The ends lost 6 bases at V and 1 base at J; junction bases unmatched: 7. Germline values: CDR1 SEHNR, CDR2 FQNEAQ (reference sequence). The CDR3 has 15 residues. The CDR3 loop reads CASSGQGSLSYEQYF. In nucleotides, the CDR3 is TGTGCCAGCAGTGGACAGGGGAGCCTTTCCTACGAGCAGTACTTC.

The chain carries TRBV6-4 and TRBJ2-3; possible D gene TRBD1, 5 bases. V lost 2 bases and J 0 bases, leaving 12 bases between the germline ends. Germline CDR1 MRHNA, CDR2 SNTAGT. This CDR3 has 16 amino acids. The CDR3 DNA reads as TGTGCCAGCAGTGACGGGGCACGTACTAGCACAGATACGCAGTATTTT. This gives the protein CASSDGARTSTDTQYF.

The rearrangement uses TRBV9 and TRBJ2-5, with 9 bases aligning to TRBD1. Trimming removed 4 bases from V and 4 bases from J; junction bases left unmatched: 11. The CDR3 length is 16 residues. Germline V CDR1 and CDR2: SGDLS, YYNGEE. The CDR3 DNA sequence: TGTGCCAGCAGCCCCCACGGGACAGGGAGTGTAGAGACCCAGTACTTC. Translation: CASSPHGTGSVETQYF. Full variable domain (remainder filled in from reference TRBV9 and TRBJ2-5): DSGVTQTPKHLITATGQRVTLRCSPRSGDLSVYWYQQSLDQGLQFLIQYYNGEERAKGNILERFSAQQFPDLHSELNLSSLELGDSALYFCASSPHGTGSVETQYFGPGTRLLVL.

As regards this clone: Additional DNA sequences in this sample encode the identical CDR3. The genes are TRBV2 and TRBJ2-3; TRBD2 agrees at 11 bases. This CDR3 is built from 16 residues. Losses at the gene ends were 6 bases for V and 0 bases for J; bases not matched to a gene: 5. Looked up from germline, CDR1 is SNHLY and CDR2 is FYNNEI. The CDR3 protein is CASRPGTSGSTDTQYF. The CDR3 DNA reads as TGTGCCAGCAGACCAGGGACTAGCGGAAGCACAGATACGCAGTATTTT.

The sample holds a few counts of this clone. V and J are TRBV7-9 and TRBJ1-6; D ambiguous. Trimming left V 4 bases short and J 0 bases short, with 10 bases between. CDR3 length: 16 residues. Germline V lookup: CDR1 SEHNR, CDR2 FQNEAQ (reference sequence). CDR3 nucleotide sequence: TGTGCCAGCAGCTCGGCAGGAAGCTCCTATAATTCACCCCTCCACTTT. It is translated as CASSSAGSSYNSPLHF.